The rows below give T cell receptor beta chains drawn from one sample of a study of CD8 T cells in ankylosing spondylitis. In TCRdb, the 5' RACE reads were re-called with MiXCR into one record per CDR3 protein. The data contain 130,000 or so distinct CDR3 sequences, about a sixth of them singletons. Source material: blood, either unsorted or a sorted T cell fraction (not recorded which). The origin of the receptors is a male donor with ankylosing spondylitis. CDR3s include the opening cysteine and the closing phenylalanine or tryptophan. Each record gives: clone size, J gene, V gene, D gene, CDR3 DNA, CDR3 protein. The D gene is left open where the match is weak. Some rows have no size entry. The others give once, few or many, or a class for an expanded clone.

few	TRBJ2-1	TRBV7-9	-	TGTGCCAGCAGGGAGCCGACTAGGAATGAGCAGTTCTTC	CASREPTRNEQFF
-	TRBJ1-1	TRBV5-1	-	TGCGCCAGCAGCAGTCAGGGCACTGAAGCTTTCTTT	CASSSQGTEAFF
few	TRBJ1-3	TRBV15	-	TGTGCCACCAGCAGAGATATGACGGCAAGGGGAAACACCATATATTTT	CATSRDMTARGNTIYF
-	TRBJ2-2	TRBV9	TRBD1	TGTGCCAGCAGCGGTGACAGGGTTAACACCGGGGAGCTGTTTTTT	CASSGDRVNTGELFF
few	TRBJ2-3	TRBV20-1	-	TGCAGTGCTAGAGATCGGACTACATCTACGCAGTATTTT	CSARDRTTSTQYF
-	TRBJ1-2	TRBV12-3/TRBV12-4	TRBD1	TGTGCCAGCAGTTTTCAGGGGGCCATGGGGGGCTACACCTTC	CASSFQGAMGGYTF
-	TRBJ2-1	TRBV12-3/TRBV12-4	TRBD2	TGTGCCAGCAACAGCGGGGTCAATGAGCAGTTCTTC	CASNSGVNEQFF
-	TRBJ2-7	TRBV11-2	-	TGTGCCAGCAGCTTAGGTCTAATCTCCTACGAGCAGTACTTC	CASSLGLISYEQYF
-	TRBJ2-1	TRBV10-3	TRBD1	TGTGCCATCAGTCAACCGGGACAGTTCTACAATGAGCAGTTCTTC	CAISQPGQFYNEQFF
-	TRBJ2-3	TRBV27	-	TGTGCCAGCAACGCCTTCCCGTCGGCAGATACGCAGTATTTT	CASNAFPSADTQYF
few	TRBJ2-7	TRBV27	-	TGTGCCAGCAGTTCATATGACGAGCAGTACTTC	CASSSYDEQYF
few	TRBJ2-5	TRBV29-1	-	TGCAGCGTTGATGTAGGACCTTCCCAAGAGACCCAGTACTTC	CSVDVGPSQETQYF
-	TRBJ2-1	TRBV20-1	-	TGCAGTGCAAACAGGGGAGGGAATGAGCAGTTCTTC	CSANRGGNEQFF
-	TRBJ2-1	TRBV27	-	TGTGCCAGCAGTTCCCACGGCAGGGGAGGGCCCCACAATGAGCAGTTCTTC	CASSSHGRGGPHNEQFF
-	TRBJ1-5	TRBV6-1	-	TGTGCCAGCAGTGAAGACAGGTTCTTCAATCAGCCCCAGCATTTT	CASSEDRFFNQPQHF
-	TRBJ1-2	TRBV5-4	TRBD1	TGTGCCAGAGGGGACAGGATTGAAGGCTACACCTTC	CARGDRIEGYTF
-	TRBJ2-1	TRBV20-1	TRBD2	TGCAGTGCTAGGCGGGGGAGCTCCTACAATGAGCAGTTCTTC	CSARRGSSYNEQFF
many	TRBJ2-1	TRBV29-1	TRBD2	TGCAGCGTTGAACTTGCGGGAGGGCCAGACAATGAGCAGTTCTTC	CSVELAGGPDNEQFF
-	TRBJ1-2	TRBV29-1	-	TGCAGCGTTGTAGCGGTAGATGGCTACACCTTC	CSVVAVDGYTF
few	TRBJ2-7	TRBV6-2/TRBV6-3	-	TGTGCCAGCAGTTATCGGGACTCGTCCTACGAGCAGTACTTC	CASSYRDSSYEQYF
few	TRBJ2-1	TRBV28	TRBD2	TGTGCCAGCACCAACTCGATTCCAGCGGGACCCAATGAGCAGTTCTTC	CASTNSIPAGPNEQFF
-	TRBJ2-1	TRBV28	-	TGTGCCAGCAGTTTTCGGGGGCAGCATGAGCAGTTCTTC	CASSFRGQHEQFF
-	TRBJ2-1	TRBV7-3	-	TGTGCCAGCAGCCCCCTAAAGGATTCGGAATTCAATGAGCAGTTCTTC	CASSPLKDSEFNEQFF
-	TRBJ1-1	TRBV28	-	TGTGCCAGCAGTGACGGACAGTTCCTCACTGAAGCTTTCTTT	CASSDGQFLTEAFF
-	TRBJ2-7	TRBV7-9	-	TGTGCCAGCAGCCTTGCGCAAAGCTCCTACGAGCAGTACTTC	CASSLAQSSYEQYF
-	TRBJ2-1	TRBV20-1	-	TGCAGTACCAGACGGGACACGCTCTACAATGAGCAGTTCTTC	CSTRRDTLYNEQFF
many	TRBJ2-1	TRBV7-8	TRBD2	TGTGCCAGCAGCTTAGAGGCTCCGGGAGGGTACAATGAGCAGTTCTTC	CASSLEAPGGYNEQFF
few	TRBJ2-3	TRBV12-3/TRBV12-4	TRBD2	TGTGCCAGCAGCCATTCCGGGACTAGCGGGCCCAGGGTAGATACGCAGTATTTT	CASSHSGTSGPRVDTQYF
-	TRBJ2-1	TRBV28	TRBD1	TGTGCCAGCAGTTCCGGGACAGGGGGCCGGGAGCAGTTCTTC	CASSSGTGGREQFF
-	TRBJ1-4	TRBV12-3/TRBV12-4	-	TGTGCCAGCAGCAGGGGACCAACAACTAATGAAAAACTGTTTTTT	CASSRGPTTNEKLFF
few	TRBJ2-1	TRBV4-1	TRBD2	TGCGCCAGCAGCCCGAGGACTAGCGGGATCTACAATGAGCAGTTCTTC	CASSPRTSGIYNEQFF
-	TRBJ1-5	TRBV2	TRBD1	TGTGCCAGTAAGGACAGGCGGAATCAGCCCCAGCATTTT	CASKDRRNQPQHF
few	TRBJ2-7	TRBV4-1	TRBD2	TGCGCCAGCAGCCAACCGGGACTAGCGGGCTACGAGCAGTACTTC	CASSQPGLAGYEQYF
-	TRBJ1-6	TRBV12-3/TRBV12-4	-	TGTGCCAGCAGGGCGGGGACAAGCTCCTATAATTCACCCCTCCACTTT	CASRAGTSSYNSPLHF
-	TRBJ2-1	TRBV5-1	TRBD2	TGCGCCAGCAGCGCGGGACTAGCGGGCCCTAGCTCCTACAATGAGCAGTTCTTC	CASSAGLAGPSSYNEQFF
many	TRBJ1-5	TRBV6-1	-	TGTGCCAGCCAGACCGGTGATAGCAATCAGCCCCAGCATTTT	CASQTGDSNQPQHF
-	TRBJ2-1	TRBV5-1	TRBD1	TGCGCCAGCAGCTTGGTCAGGGGGCCGCGCGGTGAGCAGTTCTTC	CASSLVRGPRGEQFF
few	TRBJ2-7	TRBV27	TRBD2	TGTGCCAGCAGCCGCCCCGGGACTAGCGGCGAGCAGTACTTC	CASSRPGTSGEQYF
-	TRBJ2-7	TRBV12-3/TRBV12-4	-	TGTGCCAGCAGTTTGGGGAACACCTACGAGCAGTACTTC	CASSLGNTYEQYF
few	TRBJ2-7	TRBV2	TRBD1	TGTGCCAGCATTACTGGGACAGCTTACGAGCAGTACTTC	CASITGTAYEQYF